This T cell receptor (beta chain) came from a study of T-cell reconstitution after alpha-beta-depleted transplantation in children. Germline V gene data show CDR1 as LNHDA and CDR2 as SQIVND (reference sequence). V lost 4 bases to trimming and J lost 2 bases, with 12 bases between them. This CDR3 spans 15 amino acids. A few counts support this clonotype. The TCRbeta library was prepared with unique molecular identifiers. Via MiXCR, TCRdb re-called the PCR reads, giving one row per CDR3 protein. The table records roughly 500,000 distinct CDR3 sequences, approximately 32% of them present only once. The rearrangement uses TRBV19 and TRBJ2-1; D is perhaps TRBD1 (5 bases). The receptor was isolated from a human donor who donated a stem cell graft to a child with aplastic anemia. The sequencing used PBMCs from the stem cell graft donor, collected from the stem cell graft. The CDR3 DNA reads TGTGCCAGTAGTAGCAGGACAAGCCCCTACAATGAGCAGTTCTTC. This encodes CASSSRTSPYNEQFF. The complete variable domain, with remaining parts taken from reference TRBV19 and TRBJ2-1, reads DGGITQSPKYLFRKEGQNVTLSCEQNLNHDAMYWYRQDPGQGLRLIYYSQIVNDFQKGDIAEGYSVSREKKESFPLTVTSAQKNPTAFYLCASSSRTSPYNEQFFGPGTRLTVL.